Below are 26 T cell receptor beta chains sequenced from a single sample in a study of OX40 agonist ivuxolimab in advanced cancers. Only in-frame clones appear in the TCRdb table, and some are missing; sequencing was by immunoSEQ multiplex PCR. The table shows 57,000 or so clones, with roughly 84% occurring only once. The sample in question was CD4+ or CD8+ T cells sorted from blood, obtained in a trial of the OX40 agonist ivuxolimab. The receptors come from an adult with an advanced solid tumor such as melanoma, head and neck, liver or kidney cancer.

This chain joins TRBV2 and TRBJ1-4, with 10 bases lining up with TRBD1. Germline V CDR1 and CDR2: SNHLY, FYNNEI. This CDR3 has 14 residues. V shed 5 bases and J 8 bases; nucleotides not matched to a gene: 5. CDR3 nucleotides: TGTGCCAGCAGTCTTGACAGGGGGCTGGAAAAACTGTTTTTT. It codes for CASSLDRGLEKLFF.

This clone was seen a few times. The CDR3 spells CASSPSQGGQPQHF. In DNA, the CDR3 is TGTGCCAGTAGCCCTTCCCAGGGAGGTCAGCCCCAGCATTTT. V usage is TRBV19 and J usage is TRBJ1-5; maybe TRBD1 (5 bases). Germline assignment: CDR1 LNHDA and CDR2 SQIVND (reference sequence). Trimming took 6 bases from V and 6 from J, leaving 15 bases between them. CDR3 length: 14 amino acids.

The J gene is TRBJ1-3, the V gene TRBV9, with a weak D call TRBD1 (6 bases). There are 15 residues in the CDR3. Deletions cut 3 bases from V and 3 bases from J, with 13 bases between. CDR1 is SGDLS, CDR2 YYNGEE, per germline. The CDR3 region is CASSAPGTIGNTIYF. CDR3 in DNA: TGTGCCAGCAGCGCCCCGGGGACAATTGGAAACACCATATATTTT.

This clone was detected only a few times. The chain combines TRBV11-2 with TRBJ1-2, with 7 bases aligning to TRBD1. In germline, CDR1 is SGHAT, CDR2 FQNNGV. This CDR3 spans 14 amino acids. V was pared by 2 bases and J by 4 bases, with 4 bases of the junction left unmatched. The CDR3 is CASSLQGDSYGYTF. Here the CDR3 DNA reads TGTGCCAGCAGCTTACAGGGGGACAGCTATGGCTACACCTTC.

The genes are TRBV28 and TRBJ1-6; no definite D call. Trimming shortened V by 7 bases and J by 10 bases, and 14 bases separated the two germline ends. The germline gives CDR1 MDHEN, CDR2 SYDVKM. This CDR3 has 13 amino acids. The chain's CDR3 is CASTAGEASPLHF. The CDR3 DNA sequence: TGTGCCAGCACCGCAGGAGAAGCATCACCCCTCCACTTT. Together with reference TRBV28 and TRBJ1-6, the CDR3 gives the full variable domain: DVKVTQSSRYLVKRTGEKVFLECVQDMDHENMFWYRQDPGLGLRLIYFSYDVKMKEKGDIPEGYSVSREKKERFSLILESASTNQTSMYLCASTAGEASPLHFGNGTRLTVT.

V is TRBV7-9 and J is TRBJ2-7; D uncertain. V was trimmed by 4 bases and J by 2 bases, leaving 12 bases between them. The germline gives CDR1 SEHNR, CDR2 FQNEAQ (reference sequence). CDR3 length equals 14 residues. CDR3 coding DNA: TGTGCCAGCAGCTCGGACGGCCAGACCTACGAGCAGTACTTC. This encodes CASSSDGQTYEQYF.

This chain uses TRBV19 with TRBJ1-4; maybe TRBD1 (6 bases). V was pared by 1 base and J by 7 bases, with 16 bases between. Germline assignment: CDR1 LNHDA and CDR2 SQIVND (reference sequence). The length of the CDR3 is 16 residues. The CDR3 is CASSIARTAGGEKLFF. CDR3 nucleotides: TGTGCCAGTAGTATAGCCAGGACAGCAGGCGGTGAAAAACTGTTTTTT.

The rearrangement uses TRBV28 and TRBJ1-6; no reliable D call. Germline CDR1 MDHEN, CDR2 SYDVKM. CDR3 length equals 16 residues. The germline V and J ends were trimmed by 7 bases and 0 bases, with 13 bases remaining between them. CDR3 DNA: TGTGCCAGCAATTCGGCGGGTAGCTCCTATAATTCACCCCTCCACTTT. Translating gives CASNSAGSSYNSPLHF.

This chain connects TRBV28 to TRBJ2-7; perhaps TRBD1 as D (6 bases). CDR3 length: 13 residues. Germline loops: CDR1 MDHEN, CDR2 SYDVKM. With 6 bases removed from V and 0 bases from J, the gap between germline ends came to 9 bases. In nucleotides, the CDR3 is TGTGCCAGCAGCGACAGGCCCTCCTACGAGCAGTACTTC. It yields the protein CASSDRPSYEQYF.

The chain has TRBV28 and TRBJ2-1, with TRBD2 matching over 8 bases. The CDR3 runs to 14 residues. With 4 bases clipped from V and 6 bases from J, the junction kept 5 bases outside the gene matches. Germline V CDR1 and CDR2: MDHEN, SYDVKM. The CDR3 protein is CASSSSGTSNEQFF. The CDR3, as DNA: TGTGCCAGCAGTTCGTCCGGGACTAGCAATGAGCAGTTCTTC.

CDR3 sequence: CASSSSSGIYNEQFF. For the CDR3, the DNA is TGTGCCAGCAGTTCCTCTAGCGGCATCTACAATGAGCAGTTCTTC. The chain combines TRBV6-5 with TRBJ2-1, with TRBD2 identical over 7 bases. The germline V gene has CDR1 MNHEY and CDR2 SVGAGI. V dropped 4 bases and J dropped 3; count of bases not matched to a gene: 6. CDR3 size: 15 residues.

The rearrangement links TRBV18 to TRBJ2-1, with 9 bases aligning to TRBD2. This CDR3 spans 15 amino acids. Germline CDR1 reads KGHSH; CDR2 reads LQKENI. The J segment lost 3 bases and the V segment lost 4 bases, leaving 4 bases of the junction unmatched. CDR3 amino acids: CASSLRTSDYNEQFF. The CDR3 nucleotides are TGTGCCAGCTCACTCAGGACTAGCGACTACAATGAGCAGTTCTTC.

V usage is TRBV6-5 and J usage is TRBJ2-4, with 7 bases identical to TRBD2. In germline, CDR1 is MNHEY, CDR2 SVGAGI. V trimming: 6 bases; J trimming: 1 base; junction bases outside the gene matches: 3. This CDR3 contains 14 residues. The CDR3 reads CASSPGGAKNIQYF. CDR3 DNA: TGTGCCAGCAGCCCCGGGGGGGCCAAAAACATTCAGTACTTC.

This chain links TRBV11-2 with TRBJ2-1, with TRBD1 as a possible D gene (6 bases). The CDR3 spans 17 residues. Germline CDR1 SGHAT, CDR2 FQNNGV. V lost 0 bases and J lost 3, with 15 bases in between. CDR3 loop: CASSLDPGQGIYNEQFF. The CDR3 bases are TGTGCCAGCAGCTTAGATCCCGGCCAGGGGATCTACAATGAGCAGTTCTTC.

The table lists this clone with a few counts. The V and J genes are TRBV18 and TRBJ1-5; no definite D call. Between the trimmed V and J ends, which lost 4 bases and 0 bases, there was a span of 7 bases. CDR3 length equals 14 residues. Germline V gene data show CDR1 as KGHSH and CDR2 as LQKENI. The CDR3 region is CASSQGTSNQPQHF. For the CDR3, the DNA is TGTGCCAGCTCACAGGGAACTAGCAATCAGCCCCAGCATTTT.

In nucleotides, the CDR3 is TGTGCCAGCTCCCCGGGACAGATCTACGAGCAGTACTTC. Its protein product is CASSPGQIYEQYF. V gene TRBV18 combines with J gene TRBJ2-7, with 7 bases identical to TRBD1. Germline loops: CDR1 KGHSH, CDR2 LQKENI. Germline trimming cut 6 bases from V and 3 bases from J; bases unmatched to any gene: 5. The CDR3 has 13 amino acids.

The rearrangement joins TRBV15 to TRBJ1-1, with 7 bases that match TRBD1. Germline CDR1 and CDR2: LNHNV and YYDKDF (reference sequence). J was trimmed by 4 bases and V by 4 bases; bases with no gene match: 6. The CDR3 extends over 14 amino acids. The CDR3 region is CATSNKDRATEAFF. The CDR3 DNA reads as TGTGCCACCAGCAATAAAGACAGGGCCACTGAAGCTTTCTTT. Based on the CDR3 plus reference TRBV15 and TRBJ1-1, the full variable domain is DAMVIQNPRYQVTQFGKPVTLSCSQTLNHNVMYWYQQKSSQAPKLLFHYYDKDFNNEADTPDNFQSRRPNTSFCFLDIRSPGLGDTAMYLCATSNKDRATEAFFGQGTRLTVV.

The J gene is TRBJ2-7, the V gene TRBV7-8; 11 nucleotides agree with TRBD2. The CDR3 has 15 residues. Germline trimming cut 6 bases from V and 2 bases from J; bases unmatched to any gene: 6. The germline V gene has CDR1 SGHVS and CDR2 FQNEAQ. This chain's CDR3 is CASRGLAGGPYEQYF. The CDR3 nucleotides are TGTGCCAGCAGGGGCCTAGCGGGAGGCCCCTACGAGCAGTACTTC.

This chain joins TRBV28 and TRBJ1-4, with no clear D. Trimming took 1 base from V and 0 from J, leaving 6 bases between them. This CDR3 has 15 residues. Germline V CDR1 and CDR2: MDHEN, SYDVKM. CDR3 loop: CASSLSIATNEKLFF. CDR3 DNA sequence: TGTGCCAGCAGTTTATCGATTGCAACTAATGAAAAACTGTTTTTT.

V is TRBV30 and J is TRBJ1-6; unclear D gene. V was cut by 2 bases and J by 7 bases, with 21 bases left in between. This CDR3 region has 17 residues. Germline V gene lookup returns CDR1 GTSNPN and CDR2 SVGIG (reference sequence). The CDR3 loop reads CAWSPMVGPSGNSPLHF. The CDR3 DNA is TGTGCCTGGAGTCCGATGGTCGGGCCTTCCGGAAATTCACCCCTCCACTTT. The full variable domain, rest sourced from reference TRBV30 and TRBJ1-6, is SQTIHQWPATLVQPVGSPLSLECTVEGTSNPNLYWYRQAAGRGLQLLFYSVGIGQISSEVPQNLSASRPQDRQFILSSKKLLLSDSGFYLCAWSPMVGPSGNSPLHFGNGTRLTVT.

The chain recombines TRBV14 with TRBJ2-1; 10 bases align to TRBD1. Germline lookup yields CDR1 SGHDN and CDR2 FVKESK. The V segment lost 4 bases and the J segment 7 bases; nucleotides outside the gene matches: 7. The CDR3 spans 15 residues. Here the CDR3 reads CASSRYRDRGNEQFF. DNA of the CDR3: TGTGCCAGCAGCCGGTACCGGGACAGGGGTAATGAGCAGTTCTTC.

The rearrangement uses TRBV5-1 and TRBJ1-2; 8 bases match TRBD1. There are 14 residues in the CDR3. Germline V CDR1 and CDR2: SGHRS, YFSETQ. Germline trimming cut 1 base from V and 6 bases from J; bases unmatched to any gene: 5. CDR3 nucleotides: TGCGCCAGCAGCTTGACAGGGGGGTCGGATGGCTACACCTTC. This encodes CASSLTGGSDGYTF.

The chain links TRBV4-2 to TRBJ1-1, with D tentatively TRBD1 (6 bases). CDR3 size: 16 residues. V was cut by 3 bases and J by 0 bases, with 14 bases left in between. The germline CDR1 and CDR2 sequences are LGHNA and YNFKEQ. The CDR3 protein is CASSHRQASMNTEAFF. The CDR3 coding sequence is TGTGCCAGCAGCCATAGACAGGCGAGCATGAACACTGAAGCTTTCTTT.

This chain connects TRBV21-1 to TRBJ2-7; the table names TRBD1, a call not compared with the DNA. TRBV21-1 is listed as a pseudogene. The CDR3 has 13 residues. Here the CDR3 reads CASSWDNSYEQYF. The CDR3 coding sequence is TGTGCCAGCAGCTGGGACAACTCCTACGAGCAGTACTTC.

DNA for the CDR3: TGCGCCAGCAGTTCAGGACAGGGACCCTACGAGCAGTACTTC. As protein: CASSSGQGPYEQYF. The chain uses TRBV5-1 and TRBJ2-5; the match to TRBD1 covers 8 bases. The J call may not be correct, given that the DNA end is closer to TRBJ2-7. CDR3 length: 14 amino acids. Germline V gives CDR1 SGHRS, CDR2 YFSETQ.

This clone was observed a handful of times. The chain combines TRBV5-1 with TRBJ2-1; D unclear. The V and J ends lost 0 bases and 10 bases respectively, with 14 bases between them. The CDR3 runs to 14 residues. Germline V lookup: CDR1 SGHRS, CDR2 YFSETQ. This CDR3 reads CASSLGLQIGEQFF. The CDR3 DNA follows: TGCGCCAGCAGCTTGGGACTCCAAATTGGGGAGCAGTTCTTC.